The 2 T cell receptor beta chains below were found in one sample sequenced in a study of T cell responses to AZD1222 COVID-19 vaccine. TCRdb's table, derived via immunoSEQ multiplex PCR, lists solely in-frame clones and lacks some. The sample lists about 180,000 clones; over 80% were seen once. Here the sequenced sample was peripheral blood, taken 28 days after the second dose of the MenACWY control vaccine. The origin of the receptors is an adult who received the MenACWY meningococcal vaccine as a control.

The table lists this clone with a count of one. The V call is TRBV7-6, the J call TRBJ2-3; D ambiguous. Germline V gene sequence: CDR1 SGHVS, CDR2 FNYEAQ. The CDR3 is 16 residues long. V lost 2 bases and J lost 0, with 12 bases in between. CDR3 amino acids: CASSLMARISTDTQYF. CDR3 coding DNA: TGTGCCAGCAGCTTAATGGCGAGAATAAGCACAGATACGCAGTATTTT.

CDR3 amino acids: CASMRGYGDTIYF. The DNA of the CDR3 is TGTGCCAGCATGAGAGGGTACGGAGACACCATATATTTT. The chain combines TRBV6-5 with TRBJ1-3; D gene ambiguous. Trimming left V 7 bases short and J 8 bases short, with 15 bases between. CDR3 length: 13 residues. Germline CDR1 MNHEY, CDR2 SVGAGI.